The clone carrying this TCR beta chain was seen a handful of times. What it binds is not known. This sample is drawn from a study of blood T cells in healthy people across ages. Study-wide findings and caveats: When set beside aged donors, long-lived donors presented more naive CD4+ cells and higher diversity.

CDR3 size: 15 residues. V dropped 0 bases and J dropped 4; count of bases not matched to a gene: 3. The V gene's germline CDR1 is SGHTA and CDR2 FQGNSA. Using a J-beta primer mix together with a sample-barcoded 5' primer, a second PCR was run for roughly 6 to 12 cycles. TCRdb re-derived calls from the 5' RACE reads in MiXCR, one entry per CDR3 protein. The table lists fewer than 1.5 million distinct CDR3 sequences, around 39% of them singletons. The sequencing sample was made of blood. The rearrangement links TRBV7-2 to TRBJ2-5, with 9 bases that match TRBD1. The receptor was derived from a young woman in good health. The CDR3 DNA sequence: TGTGCCAGCAGCTTAGCCGACAGGGGGAGAGAGACCCAGTACTTC. Translated: CASSLADRGRETQYF.